This T cell receptor (beta chain) is from a study of blood T cell repertoires in COVID-19. Whole-study context: From the United States, Italy and Spain came samples of acute and convalescent COVID-19. The cDNA or gDNA used as material had been derived from T cells, B-cell-depleted T cells, or PBMCs.

This clone turned up a few times. This CDR3 region has 15 residues. The V end was cut by 7 bases, the J end by 5 bases, with 21 bases between. Germline lookup yields CDR1 SNHLY and CDR2 FYNNEI. Authors' processing steps: Reference gene primer amplification in the assay estimated nucleated cell counts. Clones were read by immunoSEQ multiplex PCR, and TCRdb kept only the in-frame ones, dropping some. The V and J calls and the clone size are those of that table, but D and trimming were determined from the DNA. The repertoire includes roughly 380,000 clones, roughly 85% of them detected once, and 3.6% sits in the top ten.

This sequence joins TRBV2 and TRBJ2-7; TRBD1 is a possible D gene (6 bases). The sequencing sample was made of peripheral blood. This sequence originates from a young woman with acute or convalescent COVID-19. The CDR3 sequence: CASKFRDKEVHEQYF. CDR3 coding DNA: TGTGCCAGCAAATTCCGGGACAAGGAGGTCCACGAGCAGTACTTC.